This record looks at one T cell receptor beta chain sequence and its context. This receptor's antigen is unknown. Per-base quality was not reported, and no clone a single base away is much larger than it. The library was generated by the immunoSEQ multiplex PCR assay. In most patients, genomic DNA was isolated using the Qiagen DNeasy Blood and Tissue Kit and sent frozen to Adaptive Biotechnologies for TCR sequencing. Adaptive Biotechnologies carried out high-throughput TCR-beta CDR3 sequencing of genomic DNA for most patients. As for how the authors treated the data: Adaptive's ImmunoSEQ software supplied the TCR sequencing data for around 19 patients, while MiXCR and VDJtools were used to process three other patients. CD4 versus CD8 sorting errors were corrected by removing sequences found in both subsets at a frequency ratio below 5:1. Because the origin of CDR3 nucleotide sequences shared between donor and recipient could not be assigned, those sequences were removed. To be classed as alloreactive, a clone needed at least 2-fold expansion over unstimulated cells and a minimum CFSE-low frequency of 0.002% (template counts) or 0.001% (read counts). Clones were considered mappable if detected in sequenced pre-transplant spleen, lymph node, or MLR CFSE-low populations of the donor or recipient. Cumulative frequency of alloreactive clones was calculated as a percentage of all sequences weighted by copy number. TCRdb's version of the immuneACCESS table is confined to in-frame rearrangements and falls short of the full clone set. An unresolved V gene accounts for under half of the shortfall where checked; the remainder is of unknown origin. Clone size and the V and J calls come from that table; the DNA yielded D and trimming. The sample data list some 90,000 clones, and around 92% of these were observed just once. Together, the top ten hold around 0.38% of the sample.

In the germline V gene, CDR1 corresponds to SGHTA and CDR2 to FQGTGA. V lost 6 bases and J lost 0 bases; the stretch between them is 13 bases long. The CDR3 contains 15 residues, cysteine and phenylalanine counted. The entry retains the CDR3 DNA only, 45 bases that are in frame from base 1. In the paper's terms, the time point label means: cells obtained before transplantation from donor or recipient. CD3+CD4+ and CD3+CD8+ populations were FACS-sorted from unstimulated pre-transplant donor and recipient cells taken from spleen or lymph nodes. The sample comes from a study of graft-versus-host responses after intestinal transplantation (dated by TCRdb to the early 2020s). Turning to the overall study: The transplants that recipients received were multivisceral, liver-intestinal, or isolated intestinal. All recipients received anti-thymocyte globulin induction followed by maintenance tacrolimus and steroids for approximately 3 years. After intestinal transplantation, graft-versus-host and host-versus-graft alloreactive T cell clones in the graft, circulation and bone marrow were tracked using bulk TCR-beta CDR3 sequencing. Alloreactive clones were identified by sequencing pre-transplant mixed lymphocyte reaction products and comparing these products with unstimulated pre-transplant donor and recipient T cells. Of the 20 to 30 intestinal transplant recipients enrolled in the cohort, one of whom was a retransplant, a few patients without pretransplant specimens were excluded. Donor T cell macrochimerism was defined as a peak of at least 4% donor T cells among recipient peripheral blood mononuclear cells. Rather than going through the commercial service, samples from a few later patients were sequenced in-house on an Illumina MiSeq and processed with MiXCR.

What the research found in general, with its limitations: GvH clones were found in recipient bone marrow, and some of the GvH clones appeared earlier in ileal mucosa or blood, which is consistent with an intestinal mucosal origin. Early after transplant, peak levels of circulating GvH clones were associated with declines in HvG clones. The relatively low number and heterogeneity of intestinal transplant patients limited the conclusions. In patients with donor T cell macrochimerism, the allografts had high GvH to HvG T cell clonal ratios.

The receptor comes from a human donor who was the organ donor for an intestinal transplant. The V and J segments used are TRBV7-3 and TRBJ2-3; the D region possibly corresponds to TRBD1 (6 bases align). This sample comprised unstimulated CD8+ T cells sorted from spleen or lymph node cells, obtained before transplant. In nucleotides, the sequence is TGTGCCAGCAGTTCTACAGGGTCTAGCACAGATACGCAGTATTTT. Translated, it gives CASSSTGSSTDTQYF.